This T cell receptor beta chain was retrieved from a study of regulatory T cells in long-lasting Graves disease. Trimming pared 4 bases from V and 3 bases from J, leaving 15 bases between. CDR1 ENHRY and CDR2 SYGVKD come from the germline V gene. This CDR3 comprises 15 residues. The sample's time point: persistent/refractory GD, antithyroid drugs over 5 years with positive TRAb. With RNA extracted from PBMCs as input, the TCR library was made. About this clonotype itself: Its cognate antigen is unknown.

The study's findings and limits: It was in persistent disease that TRBV28, TRBJ1-2 and TRBJ2-5 were favored. Persistent patients shared more public clonotypes (under 3,000) than newly diagnosed patients (around 1,000).

Sequencing libraries for TCR beta were prepared with iRepertoire HTBI primers and Arm-PCR of CDR3 regions. Per the authors' pipeline: Sample data revealed approximately 62 TRBV and 14 TRBJ segments. TCRdb re-called the multiplex PCR reads through MiXCR, storing one row per CDR3 protein. For this entry, the V and J calls and clone size follow TCRdb and not the study's own pipeline. The data contain about 660,000 distinct CDR3 sequences, about 32% of them singletons. V is TRBV10-3 and J is TRBJ1-2; tentative D call: TRBD1 (6 bases). This TCR came from a female donor with Graves disease. Sample: peripheral blood mononuclear cells (PBMCs), taken when the disease was refractory, from a patient treated with antithyroid drugs. The CDR3 sequence is CAISVTTGGHYGYTF. Here the CDR3 DNA reads TGTGCCATCAGTGTTACGACAGGCGGCCACTATGGCTACACCTTC.